Listed below are T cell receptor beta chains from one sample, sequenced in a study of T cells in Graves' hyperthyroidism and ophthalmopathy. TCRdb re-analysed the multiplex PCR reads in MiXCR, keeping a single row per CDR3 protein. The repertoire consists of about 590,000 distinct CDR3 sequences, with approximately 14% occurring once and the leading ten covering roughly 6.6%. Sequenced sample: blood. These receptors all come from a woman younger than 45 with Graves' hyperthyroidism. Each CDR3 is given with its conserved first and last residue. The size entry is marked missing in some rows and otherwise reads once, few, many or a size class.

TRBJ1-5	few	TRBV20-1	18	CSARDSSVGGASNQPQHF
TRBJ1-1	few	TRBV27	13	CASSPARGAEAFF
TRBJ1-1	many	TRBV12-3/TRBV12-4	17	CASTTSAGTSMNTEAFF
TRBJ2-7	-	TRBV2	11	CASAQTYEQYF
TRBJ2-7	-	TRBV20-1	14	CSARRVVGSYEQYF
TRBJ2-2	-	TRBV4-3	18	CASSPRLAGGRGTGELFF
TRBJ1-2	-	TRBV6-1	17	CASSPGQVPTRGYGYTF
TRBJ2-7	-	TRBV11-2	14	CASSFRLAGVEQYF
TRBJ1-5	many	TRBV27	14	CASSLGQGVQPQHF
TRBJ1-2	few	TRBV12-3/TRBV12-4	13	CASSPPQGSGYTF
TRBJ2-2	few	TRBV24-1	12	CATTSDTGELFF
TRBJ2-7	few	TRBV5-1	16	CASSLAQAGISYEQYF
TRBJ1-1	many	TRBV28	15	CASSPGNRVYTEAFF
TRBJ2-7	many	TRBV2	15	CASKEAQTVSYEQYF
TRBJ2-2	few	TRBV24-1	15	CATSSRPAGTGELFF
TRBJ2-1	many	TRBV18	16	CASSPSWGVEDNEQFF
TRBJ2-3	few	TRBV20-1	16	CSAHAAAGGYTDTQYF
TRBJ2-1	many	TRBV11-2	14	CASSLDPNPPEQFF
TRBJ2-3	few	TRBV20-1	18	CSARDKVVGVGMSDTQYF
TRBJ2-1	few	TRBV9	14	CASSVGTPSDEQFF
TRBJ2-1	-	TRBV7-9	18	CASSLVIARLNSYNEQFF
TRBJ2-3	-	TRBV6-6	16	CASSYGSGGGVDTQYF